This T cell receptor beta chain stems from a study of T cell responses to AZD1222 COVID-19 vaccine. Using immunoSEQ multiplex PCR, the repertoire was profiled, and TCRdb retains in-frame clones only, with some absent. The repertoire holds 150,000 to 200,000 clones, approximately 94% seen once, with under 6% in the top ten. Losses at the gene ends were 5 bases for V and 0 bases for J; bases not matched to a gene: 7. CDR3 length: 16 amino acids. Germline assignment: CDR1 SGHVS and CDR2 FNYEAQ. The J gene is TRBJ2-1, the V gene TRBV7-6; 7 bases line up with TRBD1. Source: peripheral blood, taken 28 days after the second AZD1222 dose. The receptor was isolated from an adult who received the AZD1222 COVID-19 vaccine. CDR3 coding DNA: TGTGCCAGCAGCCCGTTCAGGGGGAGCTCCTACAATGAGCAGTTCTTC. This sequence encodes CASSPFRGSSYNEQFF.